This TCR beta chain came from a study of T-cell memory formation after mild COVID-19. Study-wide background: There were largely donor-specific TCR clusters. Overall study results and limits: Among contracting clones, CD4+ were mainly CM/EM and CD8+ enriched in EMRA. SARS-CoV-2 specificity was not confirmed for second-wave clones peaking on day 37. Clones contracting day 15 to 85 were balanced CD4/CD8; later expanders leaned CD4+.

This clonotype was counted a few times. Its antigen is still unknown. This CDR3 has 14 amino acids. The trim removed 5 bases at V and 5 bases at J, leaving 8 bases unmatched. TCRdb reanalysed the 5' RACE reads using MiXCR and keeps one entry per CDR3 protein. The table records just under 550,000 distinct CDR3 sequences, about a fifth of them present only once. Sequencing input: PBMCs or a T cell subset sorted from them (not recorded which). This chain uses TRBV12-3 or TRBV12-4 with TRBJ1-1, with 7 bases matching TRBD1. This clonotype was sampled from an adult woman who had mild COVID-19 (a few samples of this study predate the infection). Cell type and time point are not known. CDR3 in DNA: TGTGCCAGCAGTCTCGGACAGGACAAAACTGAAGCTTTCTTT. Protein: CASSLGQDKTEAFF.